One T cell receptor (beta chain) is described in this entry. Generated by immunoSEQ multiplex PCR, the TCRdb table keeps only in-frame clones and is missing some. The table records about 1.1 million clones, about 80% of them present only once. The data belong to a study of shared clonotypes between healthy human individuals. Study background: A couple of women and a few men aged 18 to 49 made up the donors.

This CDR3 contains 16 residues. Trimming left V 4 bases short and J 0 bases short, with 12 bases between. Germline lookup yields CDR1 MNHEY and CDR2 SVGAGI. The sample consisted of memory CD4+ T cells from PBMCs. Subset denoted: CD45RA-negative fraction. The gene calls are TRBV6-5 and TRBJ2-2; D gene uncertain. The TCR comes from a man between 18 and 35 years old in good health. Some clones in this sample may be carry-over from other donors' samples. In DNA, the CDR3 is TGTGCCAGCAGTTGGCAGCCGATCGCGAACACCGGGGAGCTGTTTTTT. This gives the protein CASSWQPIANTGELFF.